Presented here are 2 T cell receptor beta chains from one specimen sequenced in a study of post-analysis software for immune sequencing data. Their antigens are not known. The library was made from cDNA and included unique molecular identifiers. TCRdb independently ran MiXCR on the PCR reads; one entry per CDR3 protein. Of 450,000 to 650,000 distinct CDR3 sequences listed, roughly 45% were seen once; the top ten hold 1.5% to 2%. Findings of the study overall: There were about five TRBV segments more frequent in patients than controls, and TRBV5-6, TRBV5-1 and TRBV20-1 were among them.

Sequencing input: blood. The receptor source for this set is a girl aged 5-17 years with multiple sclerosis.

There are a few counts of this clonotype. V and J are TRBV18 and TRBJ1-2; D not resolved. This CDR3 has 14 residues. Germline CDR1 reads KGHSH; CDR2 reads LQKENI. Trimming pared 1 base from V and 2 bases from J, leaving 8 bases between. Here the CDR3 reads CASSPQEMNYGYTF. DNA of the CDR3: TGTGCCAGCTCACCACAGGAGATGAACTATGGCTACACCTTC.

This clonotype came up a few times. The V and J genes are TRBV4-1 and TRBJ2-7, with D perhaps matching TRBD1 (6 bases). Deletions cut 2 bases from V and 2 bases from J, with 16 bases between. CDR1 is MGHRA, CDR2 YSYEKL, per germline. CDR3 length: 16 amino acids. CDR3 region: CASSQTSDRPAYEQYF. CDR3 nucleotide sequence: TGCGCCAGCAGCCAAACCAGCGACAGGCCAGCCTACGAGCAGTACTTC.